This T cell receptor beta chain emerged from a study of shared clonotypes between healthy human individuals. Broader study findings: Rarefaction indicated that sorted-subset sequencing remained incomplete although depth was large. Non-shared clonotypes had lower generation probabilities than clonotypes shared by all four sorted-subset donors.

A word on this clone: Its specificity is unknown.

Assay used: immunoSEQ multiplex PCR; TCRdb lists only in-frame clones, some missing. Of about 2.3 million clones in the sample, 85% to 95% were seen once. CDR1 and CDR2 from the germline V gene are MGHRA and YSYEKL. The V end was cut by 0 bases, the J end by 0 bases, with 18 bases between. The CDR3 is 19 amino acids. Each donor was a Caucasian adult residing in Nashville, Tennessee. Sequenced sample: naive CD4+ T cells from PBMCs. Subset noted: CD45RA+ positively selected. This chain uses TRBV4-1 with TRBJ1-5, with D hard to call. This clonotype originated in a man aged 18 to 30 in good health. Some clones in this sample may be carry-over from other donors' samples. CDR3 residues: CASSQDALGRIYSNQPQHF. The CDR3 nucleotides read TGCGCCAGCAGCCAAGATGCCCTGGGCAGGATCTATAGCAATCAGCCCCAGCATTTT.